The 21 T cell receptor beta chains below all came from one sample that was sequenced in a study of shared clonotypes between healthy human individuals. Some clones are missing from TCRdb's copy, which holds only in-frame ones; the method was immunoSEQ multiplex PCR. The table records approximately 2,200,000 clones, around 93% of them present only once. Terminally differentiated effector memory CD45RA+ cells were excluded from the naive CD8 cells, which were CD45RO-negative and positively selected for CCR7. The sample was naive CD8+ T cells from PBMCs. All receptors derive from a man aged 18 to 30 in good health. Some clones in this sample may be carry-over from other donors' samples.

V and J are TRBV2 and TRBJ2-1; tentatively, D is TRBD1 (5 bases). The germline V gene has CDR1 SNHLY and CDR2 FYNNEI. V was clipped by 11 bases and J by 6 bases, with 17 bases between them. CDR3 length: 13 residues. CDR3 in DNA: TGTGCCGTTATTCCCCTAGGGGCCAATGAGCAGTTCTTC. It codes for CAVIPLGANEQFF.

This chain connects TRBV19 to TRBJ2-7; D is undetermined. The germline CDR1 and CDR2 sequences are LNHDA and SQIVND (reference sequence). V was pared by 0 bases and J by 2 bases, with 11 bases between. This CDR3 is 15 amino acids long. This CDR3 is CASSIDHSQTYEQYF. The CDR3 DNA reads TGTGCCAGTAGTATAGACCATTCCCAAACCTACGAGCAGTACTTC.

J is TRBJ2-4 and V is TRBV5-6; D gene uncertain. Per germline, CDR1 SGHDT and CDR2 YYEEEE. The CDR3 contains 17 residues. V lost 4 bases, J lost 1 base, and 18 bases lay in between. The CDR3: CASSPGAGLKAKNIQYF. The CDR3 DNA reads as TGTGCCAGCAGCCCTGGAGCCGGGCTGAAGGCCAAAAACATTCAGTACTTC.

The CDR3 sequence: CASSARQGWDEQYF. Here the CDR3 DNA reads TGTGCCAGCAGCGCCCGACAGGGATGGGACGAGCAGTACTTC. J is TRBJ2-7 and V is TRBV9; 7 nucleotides line up with TRBD1. The germline CDR1 and CDR2 sequences are SGDLS and YYNGEE. With 3 bases clipped from V and 5 bases from J, the junction kept 8 bases outside the gene matches. The CDR3 extends over 14 amino acids.

V usage is TRBV6-5 and J usage is TRBJ1-2, with D unclear. The CDR3 length is 15 residues. The V and J ends lost 0 bases and 2 bases respectively, with 10 bases between them. Germline V gene data show CDR1 as MNHEY and CDR2 as SVGAGI. The CDR3 loop reads CASSYSIGPNYGYTF. CDR3 coding DNA: TGTGCCAGCAGTTACTCGATAGGGCCGAACTATGGCTACACCTTC.

The V gene is TRBV19, the J gene TRBJ1-1; D ambiguous. The length of the CDR3 is 14 residues. V lost 0 bases, J lost 10 bases, and 15 bases lay in between. The germline V gene has CDR1 LNHDA and CDR2 SQIVND (reference sequence). CDR3 nucleotides: TGTGCCAGTAGTATAGATTTACGTTCAGTTTTAGCTTTCTTT. Encoded protein: CASSIDLRSVLAFF. The full variable domain, in which reference TRBV19 and TRBJ1-1 provide the parts outside the CDR3, is DGGITQSPKYLFRKEGQNVTLSCEQNLNHDAMYWYRQDPGQGLRLIYYSQIVNDFQKGDIAEGYSVSREKKESFPLTVTSAQKNPTAFYLCASSIDLRSVLAFFGQGTRLTVV.

This clone appeared once. The J gene is TRBJ1-4, the V gene TRBV10-2; D gene unclear. The CDR3 has 17 amino acids. Germline V gives CDR1 WSHSY, CDR2 SAAADI. V dropped 3 bases and J dropped 3 bases, with 17 bases sitting between them. The CDR3 region is CASSDPGFGRANEKLFF. The CDR3 nucleotides read TGCGCCAGCAGTGACCCCGGATTCGGGCGAGCTAATGAAAAACTGTTTTTT.

The chain uses TRBV7-6 and TRBJ2-2, with D possibly matching TRBD2 (6 bases). Looked up from germline, CDR1 is SGHVS and CDR2 is FNYEAQ. V gave up 4 bases and J gave up 6 bases, with 9 bases separating them. CDR3 length: 13 amino acids. CDR3 DNA sequence: TGTGCCAGCAGCTACGGGGGTGCCGGGGAGCTGTTTTTT. This gives the protein CASSYGGAGELFF.

The chain couples TRBV4-2 to TRBJ2-3; 9 nucleotides line up with TRBD2. Germline lookup yields CDR1 LGHNA and CDR2 YNFKEQ. The CDR3 has 15 amino acids. V lost 4 bases to trimming and J lost 7 bases; unmatched junction nucleotides: 9. DNA for the CDR3: TGTGCCAGCAGCCTCGGCGGGAGGGCCAAAAATACGCAGTATTTT. It encodes CASSLGGRAKNTQYF.

The CDR3 loop reads CASSYSQVYGTEAFF. The CDR3 coding sequence is TGTGCCAGCAGTTATTCGCAGGTTTATGGCACTGAAGCTTTCTTT. The chain is built from TRBV6-6 and TRBJ1-1; D gene uncertain. CDR1 is MNHNY and CDR2 is SVGAGI in the germline V gene (reference sequence). CDR3 length: 15 amino acids. The ends were cut back, 3 bases at V and 4 bases at J, with 15 bases in the middle.

This clone was counted once. The chain is built from TRBV4-3 and TRBJ1-4; 8 bases match TRBD1. Germline CDR1 LGHNA, CDR2 YSLEER. V was pared by 3 bases and J by 8 bases, with 11 bases of the junction left unmatched. The CDR3 is 16 residues long. The CDR3 region is CASSHTGTGLGEKLFF. CDR3 coding DNA: TGCGCCAGCAGCCACACCGGGACAGGTCTTGGGGAAAAACTGTTTTTT.

The rearrangement joins TRBV27 to TRBJ1-3; D may be TRBD1 (5 bases). The CDR3 runs to 16 residues. The V end lost 6 bases, the J end lost 0 bases, and 15 bases lay between the germline ends. CDR1 is MNHEY, CDR2 SMNVEV, per germline (reference sequence). The CDR3 nucleotides are TGTGCCAGCAGGGACGGGACTTCCAGCTCTGGAAACACCATATATTTT. This codes for CASRDGTSSSGNTIYF.

On this clone itself: The same CDR3 arises from other DNA sequences in this sample as well. The rearrangement links TRBV29-1 to TRBJ2-7; 8 bases match TRBD1. This CDR3 spans 12 amino acids. V lost 6 bases to trimming and J lost 3 bases; unmatched junction nucleotides: 4. Germline V gives CDR1 SQVTM, CDR2 ANQGSEA. The DNA for the CDR3 is TGCAGCGTACGACAGGGGTTCTACGAGCAGTACTTC. As protein: CSVRQGFYEQYF.

This sequence joins TRBV7-9 and TRBJ2-3; D may be TRBD1 (6 bases). Germline V gene data show CDR1 as SEHNR and CDR2 as FQNEAQ (reference sequence). This CDR3 is 15 amino acids long. Trimming shortened V by 8 bases and J by 4 bases, and 19 bases separated the two germline ends. CDR3 loop: CASELGALRPDTQYF. The CDR3 DNA follows: TGTGCCAGCGAATTGGGGGCCCTGAGGCCAGATACGCAGTATTTT. The complete variable domain, with remaining parts taken from reference TRBV7-9 and TRBJ2-3, reads DTGVSQNPRHKITKRGQNVTFRCDPISEHNRLYWYRQTLGQGPEFLTYFQNEAQLEKSRLLSDRFSAERPKGSFSTLEIQRTEQGDSAMYLCASELGALRPDTQYFGPGTRLTVL.

The chain combines TRBV27 with TRBJ2-2; 8 positions match TRBD2. CDR3 length equals 15 residues. The V gene end was trimmed by 2 bases and the J gene end by 5 bases; junction bases not matched to a gene: 4. Germline V gene lookup returns CDR1 MNHEY and CDR2 SMNVEV (reference sequence). Here the CDR3 DNA reads TGTGCCAGCAGTTTACTCGGGAGGGGGACCGGGGAGCTGTTTTTT. It codes for CASSLLGRGTGELFF.

Notes on this clone: The same CDR3 can be traced to other DNA sequences in this sample. The chain is built from TRBV11-2 and TRBJ2-7; D gene unclear. V was pared by 5 bases and J by 4 bases, with 3 bases between. The CDR3 has 10 residues. Germline V gives CDR1 SGHAT, CDR2 FQNNGV. The CDR3 DNA follows: TGTGCCAGCAGCAGATACGAGCAGTACTTC. Translated: CASSRYEQYF.

About this clone itself: An end of the junction differs from the germline gene, which may be a read error. V gene TRBV6-1 combines with J gene TRBJ2-7, with 9 positions matching TRBD2. The CDR3 spans 14 residues. The germline CDR1 and CDR2 sequences are MNHNS and SASEGT. The CDR3 nucleotides are TGTGCCAGCAGTAAAGCTAGCGGGATGGATGAGCAGTACTTC. Its translation: CASSKASGMDEQYF.

The chain employs TRBV6-5 and TRBJ2-7, with 12 bases lining up with TRBD2. V dropped 0 bases and J dropped 2; count of bases not matched to a gene: 2. The CDR3 has 16 amino acids. Germline CDR1 reads MNHEY; CDR2 reads SVGAGI. The CDR3 DNA sequence: TGTGCCAGCAGTTACTCGACTAGCGGGAGTGCCTACGAGCAGTACTTC. Encoded protein: CASSYSTSGSAYEQYF.

Concerning this clone itself: This same CDR3 is encoded by further DNA sequences in the sample. The V gene is TRBV5-6, the J gene TRBJ2-7; the D is unclear. V dropped 1 base and J dropped 2 bases, with 10 bases sitting between them. Germline assignment: CDR1 SGHDT and CDR2 YYEEEE. The length of the CDR3 is 14 residues. The CDR3 bases are TGTGCCAGCAGCTTGTCGGGTTCCCCCTACGAGCAGTACTTC. Its translation: CASSLSGSPYEQYF.

The J gene is TRBJ2-5, the V gene TRBV28, with TRBD1 matching 10 bases. The CDR3 has 17 residues. With V trimmed by 4 bases and J by 3 bases, 11 bases remained unmatched. In germline, CDR1 is MDHEN, CDR2 SYDVKM. CDR3 nucleotide sequence: TGTGCCAGCAGTTATCGTAGGACAGGGGGGAGGGAAGAGACCCAGTACTTC. Protein product: CASSYRRTGGREETQYF. Variable domain in full (rest from reference TRBV28 and TRBJ2-5): DVKVTQSSRYLVKRTGEKVFLECVQDMDHENMFWYRQDPGLGLRLIYFSYDVKMKEKGDIPEGYSVSREKKERFSLILESASTNQTSMYLCASSYRRTGGREETQYFGPGTRLLVL.

The chain carries TRBV2 and TRBJ2-7, with 7 positions matching TRBD2. This CDR3 has 15 residues. Unmatched junction bases numbered 5, after V lost 0 bases and J lost 3 bases. CDR1 and CDR2 from the germline V gene are SNHLY and FYNNEI. As DNA, the CDR3 is TGTGCCAGCAGTGAAGCAAGGCTAGCGGACTACGAGCAGTACTTC. This gives the protein CASSEARLADYEQYF.